This T cell receptor beta chain was obtained from a study of blood T cell repertoires in COVID-19. About the study: The samples span acute and convalescent COVID-19 from the United States, Italy and Spain. PBMCs, B-cell-depleted T cells, or T cells were the source of the cDNA or gDNA that made up the material.

V was cut by 8 bases and J by 5 bases, with 15 bases left in between. Germline V gives CDR1 SNHLY, CDR2 FYNNEI. CDR3 length equals 13 residues. Methods used by the authors: Amplification of reference gene primers was used by the study to estimate nucleated cell counts. Using immunoSEQ multiplex PCR, the repertoire was profiled, and TCRdb retains in-frame clones only, with some absent. V, J and clone size reflect that table, while D and trimming were determined from the DNA. The sample lists 180,000 or so clones, around 87% occurring once. The receptor's source is a woman aged 30 to 39 with active or convalescent COVID-19. The chain uses TRBV2 and TRBJ2-5; unclear D gene. What was sequenced was peripheral blood. The CDR3 here is CASEKAGGETQYF. The CDR3 bases are TGTGCCAGCGAAAAGGCAGGTGGGGAGACCCAGTACTTC. Filled out from reference TRBV2 and TRBJ2-5, the complete variable domain reads EPEVTQTPSHQVTQMGQEVILRCVPISNHLYFYWYRQILGQKVEFLVSFYNNEISEKSEIFDDQFSVERPDGSNFTLKIRSTKLEDSAMYFCASEKAGGETQYFGPGTRLLVL.